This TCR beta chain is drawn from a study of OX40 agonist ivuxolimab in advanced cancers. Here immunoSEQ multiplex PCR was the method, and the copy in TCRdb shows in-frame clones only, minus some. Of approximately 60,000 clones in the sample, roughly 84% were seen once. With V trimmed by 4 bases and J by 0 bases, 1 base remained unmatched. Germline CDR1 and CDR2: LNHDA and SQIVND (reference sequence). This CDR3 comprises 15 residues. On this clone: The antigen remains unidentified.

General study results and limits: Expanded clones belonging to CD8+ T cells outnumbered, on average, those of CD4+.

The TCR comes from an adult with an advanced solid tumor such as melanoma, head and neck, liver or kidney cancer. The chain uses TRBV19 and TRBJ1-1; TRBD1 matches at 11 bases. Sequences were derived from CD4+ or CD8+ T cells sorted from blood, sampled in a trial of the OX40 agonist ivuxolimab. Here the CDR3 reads CASSRDRGVNTEAFF. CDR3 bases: TGTGCCAGTAGTAGGGACAGGGGGGTGAACACTGAAGCTTTCTTT.